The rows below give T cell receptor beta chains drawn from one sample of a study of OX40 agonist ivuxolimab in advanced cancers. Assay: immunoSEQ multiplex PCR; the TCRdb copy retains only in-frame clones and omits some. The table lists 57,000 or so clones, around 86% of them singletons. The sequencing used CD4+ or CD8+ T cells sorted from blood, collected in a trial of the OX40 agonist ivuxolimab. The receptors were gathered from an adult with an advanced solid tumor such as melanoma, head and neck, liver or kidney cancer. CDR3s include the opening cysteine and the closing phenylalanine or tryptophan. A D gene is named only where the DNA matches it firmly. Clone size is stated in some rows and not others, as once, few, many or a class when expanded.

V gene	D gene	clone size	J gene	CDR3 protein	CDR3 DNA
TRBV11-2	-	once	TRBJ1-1	CASSLEGGNTEAFF	TGTGCCAGCAGCTTAGAAGGAGGGAACACTGAAGCTTTCTTT
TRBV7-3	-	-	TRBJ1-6	CASSYAQDSPLHF	TGTGCCAGCAGCTACGCCCAAGATTCACCCCTCCACTTT
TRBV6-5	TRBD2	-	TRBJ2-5	CASSGETSGGTQYF	TGTGCCAGCAGTGGTGAGACTAGCGGAGGGACCCAGTACTTC
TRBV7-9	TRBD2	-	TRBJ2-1	CASSTSGIYNEQFF	TGTGCCAGCAGCACTAGCGGGATCTACAATGAGCAGTTCTTC
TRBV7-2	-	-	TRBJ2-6	CASSRVASSGANVLTF	TGTGCCAGCAGCCGTGTCGCTAGCTCTGGGGCCAACGTCCTGACTTTC
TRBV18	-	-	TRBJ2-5	CASSPMDKETQYF	TGTGCCAGCTCACCGATGGATAAGGAGACCCAGTACTTC
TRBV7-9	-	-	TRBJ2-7	CASSSVLAEQYF	TGTGCCAGCAGCTCCGTCTTAGCCGAGCAGTACTTC
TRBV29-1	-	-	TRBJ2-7	CSPRVLGEQYF	TGCAGCCCCAGGGTTTTGGGCGAGCAGTACTTC
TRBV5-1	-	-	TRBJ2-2	CASSLAASQTGELFF	TGCGCCAGCAGCTTGGCCGCTTCTCAGACCGGGGAGCTGTTTTTT
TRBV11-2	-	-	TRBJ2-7	CASSHLGGYEQYF	TGTGCCAGCAGCCACCTTGGGGGATACGAGCAGTACTTC
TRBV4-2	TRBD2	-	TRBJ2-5	CASSQGNSGGAKETQYF	TGTGCCAGCAGCCAAGGAAATAGCGGGGGGGCCAAAGAGACCCAGTACTTC
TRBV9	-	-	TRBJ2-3	CASSSKTGADTQYF	TGTGCCAGCAGCTCAAAAACCGGGGCAGATACGCAGTATTTT
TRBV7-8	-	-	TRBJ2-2	CASSSRRPGELFF	TGTGCCAGCAGCTCCCGCCGCCCCGGGGAGCTGTTTTTT
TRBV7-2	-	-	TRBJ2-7	CASSLIEGIHEQYF	TGTGCCAGCAGCTTAATCGAAGGGATCCACGAGCAGTACTTC
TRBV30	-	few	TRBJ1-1	CAWSKGNTEAFF	TGTGCCTGGAGTAAGGGGAACACTGAAGCTTTCTTT
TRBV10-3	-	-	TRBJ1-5	CATGPGGGNQPQHF	TGTGCCACCGGCCCCGGGGGTGGCAATCAGCCCCAGCATTTT
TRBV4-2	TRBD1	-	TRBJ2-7	CASSPGQGAYEQYF	TGTGCCAGCAGCCCGGGACAGGGGGCCTACGAGCAGTACTTC
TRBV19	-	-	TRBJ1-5	CASRGPLGNQPQHF	TGTGCCAGTAGGGGACCTCTCGGCAATCAGCCCCAGCATTTT
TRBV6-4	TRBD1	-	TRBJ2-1	CASSGDRNYNEQFF	TGTGCCAGCAGCGGGGACAGAAACTACAATGAGCAGTTCTTC
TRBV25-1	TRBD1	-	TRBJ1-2	CASSEGQIYTF	TGTGCCAGCAGTGAGGGACAGATCTACACCTTC
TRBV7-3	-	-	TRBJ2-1	CASSYRSSYNEQFF	TGTGCCAGCTCGTACAGGAGCTCCTACAATGAGCAGTTCTTC
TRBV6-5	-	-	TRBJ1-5	CASSYGQGGGPQHF	TGTGCCAGCAGTTACGGTCAAGGTGGAGGGCCCCAGCATTTT
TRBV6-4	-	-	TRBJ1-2	CASSDSQGSGYTF	TGTGCCAGCAGTGACTCTCAGGGGTCTGGCTACACCTTC
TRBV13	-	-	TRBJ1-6	CASSLGGKPYNSPLHF	TGTGCCAGCAGCTTAGGGGGGAAGCCCTATAATTCACCCCTCCACTTT
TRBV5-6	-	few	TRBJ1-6	CASSLSVDSPLHF	TGTGCCAGCAGCTTGAGCGTTGATTCACCCCTCCACTTT
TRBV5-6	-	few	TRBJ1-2	CASSRNDKGYGYTF	TGTGCCAGCAGCAGAAACGACAAGGGGTATGGCTACACCTTC
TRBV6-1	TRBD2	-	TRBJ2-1	CASSEVSGGRHSYNEQFF	TGTGCCAGCAGTGAAGTTAGCGGGGGGCGACACTCCTACAATGAGCAGTTCTTC
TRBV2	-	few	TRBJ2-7	CASSRDRTYEQYF	TGTGCCAGCAGCCGGGACCGAACCTACGAGCAGTACTTC
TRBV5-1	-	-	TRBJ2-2	CASSLAGELFF	TGCGCCAGCAGCTTGGCCGGGGAGCTGTTTTTT
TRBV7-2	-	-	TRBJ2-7	CASSPQRPAYEQYF	TGTGCCAGCAGCCCCCAGCGGCCAGCCTACGAGCAGTACTTC
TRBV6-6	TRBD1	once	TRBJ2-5	CASSYRRGRETQYF	TGTGCCAGCAGTTACCGCAGGGGGCGTGAGACCCAGTACTTC
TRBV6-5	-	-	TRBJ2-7	CASSPQDYEQYF	TGTGCCAGCAGTCCACAAGACTACGAGCAGTACTTC
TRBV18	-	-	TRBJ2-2	CASSPRDTGELFF	TGTGCCAGCTCCCCGAGGGACACCGGGGAGCTGTTTTTT
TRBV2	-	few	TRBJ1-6	CASSQSRVGSPLHF	TGTGCCAGCAGTCAGAGTAGGGTGGGATCACCCCTCCACTTT
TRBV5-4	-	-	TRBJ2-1	CASSITSGAYNEQFF	TGTGCCAGCAGCATCACCTCGGGGGCTTACAATGAGCAGTTCTTC
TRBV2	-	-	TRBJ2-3	CASSEEDTQYF	TGTGCCAGCAGTGAGGAGGATACGCAGTATTTT
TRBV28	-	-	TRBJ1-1	CASTTPTNTEAFF	TGTGCCAGCACCACACCTACAAACACTGAAGCTTTCTTT
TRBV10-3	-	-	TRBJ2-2	CAIRLGGREAELFF	TGTGCCATCAGACTGGGCGGGCGTGAGGCGGAGCTGTTTTTT
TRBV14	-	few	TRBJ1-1	CASSHGTEAFF	TGTGCCAGCAGCCACGGCACTGAAGCTTTCTTT
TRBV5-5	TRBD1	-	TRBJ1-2	CASTNTGTAYGYTF	TGTGCCAGCACCAATACCGGGACAGCCTATGGCTACACCTTC
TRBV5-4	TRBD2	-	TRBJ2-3	CASSPSAGVGDTQYF	TGTGCCAGCAGCCCCTCCGCGGGGGTGGGGGATACGCAGTATTTT
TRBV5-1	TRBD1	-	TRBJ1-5	CASSITGDHQPQHF	TGCGCCAGCAGCATAACAGGGGATCATCAGCCCCAGCATTTT
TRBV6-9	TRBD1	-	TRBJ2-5	CASGRDRPAETQYF	TGTGCCAGCGGAAGGGACAGACCGGCGGAGACCCAGTACTTC
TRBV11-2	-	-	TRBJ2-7	CASSSRQAYEQYF	TGTGCCAGCAGCTCACGACAGGCCTACGAGCAGTACTTC
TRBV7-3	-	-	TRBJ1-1	CASSLGQTYTEAFF	TGTGCCAGCAGCTTAGGTCAGACCTACACTGAAGCTTTCTTT
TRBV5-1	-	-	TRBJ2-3	CASSLQGYTDTQYF	TGCGCCAGCAGCTTGCAGGGATACACAGATACGCAGTATTTT
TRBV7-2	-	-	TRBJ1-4	CASSLVGNEKLFF	TGTGCCAGCAGCTTAGTAGGAAATGAAAAACTGTTTTTT
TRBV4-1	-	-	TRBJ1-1	CASSQVPARRAFF	TGCGCCAGCAGCCAAGTTCCCGCCCGGCGGGCTTTCTTT
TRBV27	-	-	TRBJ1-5	CASSYVRDSNQPQHF	TGTGCCAGCAGTTACGTAAGGGATAGCAATCAGCCCCAGCATTTT